The 26 T cell receptor beta chains below all came from one sample that was sequenced in a study of T-cell reconstitution after alpha-beta-depleted transplantation in children. Unique molecular identifiers were incorporated when the TCRbeta library was constructed. Using its own MiXCR run on the PCR reads, TCRdb lists one record per CDR3 protein. Of approximately 240,000 distinct CDR3 sequences listed, approximately 9.8% are singletons. The sample was PBMCs from the stem cell graft donor, taken from the stem cell graft. The source of these receptors is a human donor who donated a stem cell graft to a child with SCID.

The CDR3 DNA reads TGTGCCAGCAGGCCCTTTTCCAATGAGCAGTTCTTC. Translating it yields CASRPFSNEQFF. The chain has TRBV12-3 or TRBV12-4 and TRBJ2-1; D remains ambiguous. The germline V and J ends were trimmed by 6 bases and 6 bases, with 9 bases remaining between them. CDR3 length: 12 amino acids.

Details on this clonotype: A read error may be the cause here, since a much bigger clone is one base away. The gene calls are TRBV28 and TRBJ1-2; maybe TRBD1 (6 bases). The V gene's germline CDR1 is MDHEN and CDR2 SYDVKM. This CDR3 is built from 14 residues. The CDR3 DNA reads as TGTTCCAGCAGTTCAGCGGGACACCTCTATGGCTACACCTTC. Amino acid sequence: CSSSSAGHLYGYTF.

This clonotype appeared many times. V usage is TRBV5-1 and J usage is TRBJ2-5; the D is unclear. The germline CDR1 and CDR2 sequences are SGHRS and YFSETQ. This CDR3 comprises 16 residues. The V end was cut by 4 bases, the J end by 0 bases, with 16 bases between. The DNA for the CDR3 is TGCGCCAGCAGCCCCAGCCCGTCGATCTACCAAGAGACCCAGTACTTC. As protein: CASSPSPSIYQETQYF.

This chain links TRBV18 with TRBJ2-7; TRBD1 matches at 10 bases. Losses at the gene ends were 3 bases for V and 1 base for J; bases not matched to a gene: 3. The CDR3 has 15 residues. Looked up from germline, CDR1 is KGHSH and CDR2 is LQKENI. CDR3 nucleotide sequence: TGTGCCAGCTCACCTGACAGGGGGCTGTCCTACGAGCAGTACTTC. This encodes CASSPDRGLSYEQYF.

At least ten counts were recorded for this clonotype. V gene TRBV20-1 combines with J gene TRBJ1-4; D possibly corresponds to TRBD1 (5 bases). Trimming took off 2 bases at V and 7 bases at J, with 14 bases between the two ends. Germline loops: CDR1 DFQATT, CDR2 SNEGSKA (reference sequence). The CDR3 length is 14 residues. The DNA of the CDR3 is TGCAGTGCTAGAACCATGTCGGGGGTTGAAAAACTGTTTTTT. Its protein is CSARTMSGVEKLFF.

This clonotype has a count of ten or more. The V and J genes are TRBV18 and TRBJ1-1, with 9 bases lining up with TRBD1. This CDR3 has 14 amino acids. V gave up 3 bases and J gave up 6 bases; unmatched junction bases: 5. Germline CDR1 and CDR2: KGHSH and LQKENI. The CDR3, as DNA: TGTGCCAGCTCACCTGGACAGGGGTACGCTGAAGCTTTCTTT. Translating gives CASSPGQGYAEAFF.

This clonotype was detected ten times or more. This sequence joins TRBV30 and TRBJ2-1, with 8 bases lining up with TRBD2. This CDR3 has 14 residues. V gave up 1 base and J gave up 2 bases; unmatched junction bases: 1. In germline, CDR1 is GTSNPN, CDR2 SVGIG (reference sequence). The CDR3 loop reads CAWSGGLAYNEQFF. The CDR3 nucleotides read TGTGCCTGGAGTGGGGGACTAGCCTACAATGAGCAGTTCTTC.

Remarks on this clonotype: This may be a read error: a much more frequent sequence differs by one nucleotide. The chain has TRBV11-2 and TRBJ2-5, with TRBD2 matching over 8 bases. From germline, CDR1 is SGHAT and CDR2 FQNNGV. This CDR3 region has 17 residues. J was trimmed by 5 bases and V by 4 bases; bases with no gene match: 15. CDR3 amino acids: CASSSIASGGRGETQYF. The CDR3 DNA reads TGTGCCAGCAGCTCAATAGCCAGCGGGGGCCGCGGGGAGACCCAGTACTTC.

This clonotype has more than one count but fewer than ten. The V gene is TRBV20-1, the J gene TRBJ1-1; D is uncertain. This CDR3 has 13 amino acids. V was clipped by 7 bases and J by 0 bases, with 12 bases between them. Germline assignment: CDR1 DFQATT and CDR2 SNEGSKA (reference sequence). CDR3 in amino acids: CSVSSSMNTEAFF. Written as DNA, the CDR3 is TGCAGTGTTAGCAGTAGCATGAACACTGAAGCTTTCTTT.

This clonotype was found a few times. This chain joins TRBV6-4 and TRBJ1-1; 12 bases are shared with TRBD1. Germline loops: CDR1 MRHNA, CDR2 SNTAGT. The ends lost 4 bases at V and 6 bases at J; junction bases unmatched: 15. This CDR3 comprises 18 residues. The CDR3 DNA reads TGTGCCAGCAGTGCCTCCCTAGCCGGGACAGGGGGCCGTCCTGAAGCTTTCTTT. As protein: CASSASLAGTGGRPEAFF.

This clonotype has at least ten counts. V and J are TRBV27 and TRBJ1-2; D possibly corresponds to TRBD1 (5 bases). This CDR3 is 16 amino acids long. The germline CDR1 and CDR2 sequences are MNHEY and SMNVEV (reference sequence). V shed 2 bases and J shed 2 bases, with 15 bases lying between them. CDR3 nucleotide sequence: TGTGCCAGCAGTTTAAGGGGCGGGGGGGTAAACTATGGCTACACCTTC. The encoded protein is CASSLRGGGVNYGYTF.

Many counts were recorded for this clonotype. The CDR3 protein is CASSSGQSTNEKLFF. CDR3 nucleotides: TGTGCCAGCAGTTCGGGACAGTCAACTAATGAAAAACTGTTTTTT. The chain joins TRBV12-3 or TRBV12-4 to TRBJ1-4; 7 bases map to TRBD1. The ends lost 4 bases at V and 0 bases at J; junction bases unmatched: 2. The length of the CDR3 is 15 residues.

This clonotype was seen many times. The chain links TRBV19 to TRBJ1-1, with D unclear. Germline assignment: CDR1 LNHDA and CDR2 SQIVND (reference sequence). This CDR3 is built from 16 residues. The ends were cut back, 5 bases at V and 2 bases at J, with 18 bases in the middle. The chain's CDR3 is CASSLNPPRSNTEAFF. CDR3 DNA: TGTGCCAGTAGTCTAAATCCCCCCCGGAGCAACACTGAAGCTTTCTTT.

This clonotype was seen repeatedly, ten times or more. This chain joins TRBV10-3 and TRBJ1-5, with 11 bases lining up with TRBD1. The CDR3 sequence is 15 residues long. Trimming removed 2 bases from V and 12 bases from J; junction bases left unmatched: 9. Looked up from germline, CDR1 is ENHRY and CDR2 is SYGVKD. The CDR3 DNA sequence: TGTGCCATCAGTGAGAGGCCCGGGACAGGGGGGAGCCAGCATTTT. It is translated as CAISERPGTGGSQHF.

A few counts support this clonotype. This chain links TRBV20-1 with TRBJ1-1, with D tentatively TRBD1 (6 bases). Germline loops: CDR1 DFQATT, CDR2 SNEGSKA (reference sequence). CDR3 length: 15 amino acids. Between the trimmed V and J ends, which lost 6 bases and 5 bases, there was a span of 22 bases. The CDR3 protein is CSAPRGPRWATEAFF. The CDR3 nucleotides read TGCAGTGCGCCCCGGGGGCCGCGATGGGCAACTGAAGCTTTCTTT.

This clonotype was counted many times. This rearrangement joins TRBV5-1 to TRBJ1-6; D ambiguous. V was cut by 4 bases and J by 5 bases, with 13 bases left in between. CDR3 length equals 15 residues. The germline CDR1 and CDR2 sequences are SGHRS and YFSETQ. The CDR3 sequence: CASSQRTADNSPLHF. CDR3 in DNA: TGCGCCAGCAGCCAACGGACGGCAGATAATTCACCCCTCCACTTT.

There are many counts of this clonotype. This chain joins TRBV5-1 and TRBJ2-3; 11 nucleotides match TRBD1. The CDR3 has 16 residues. Germline V gene lookup returns CDR1 SGHRS and CDR2 YFSETQ. V gave up 4 bases and J gave up 3 bases; unmatched junction bases: 7. CDR3 nucleotide sequence: TGCGCCAGCAGCCTGACCGGGACAGGGGGTACAGATACGCAGTATTTT. It encodes CASSLTGTGGTDTQYF.

This clonotype was recorded at least ten times. This chain joins TRBV20-1 and TRBJ2-5, with TRBD2 matching over 7 bases. The junction had 4 bases not matched to a gene; V was cut back by 5 bases and J by 4 bases. Germline CDR1 DFQATT, CDR2 SNEGSKA (reference sequence). CDR3 size: 12 residues. CDR3 coding DNA: TGCAGTGCTCATAGCGGGCGAGAGACCCAGTACTTC. It translates to CSAHSGRETQYF.

This clonotype was seen ten or more times. The chain recombines TRBV7-2 with TRBJ2-1; TRBD1 aligns across 7 bases. The germline CDR1 and CDR2 sequences are SGHTA and FQGNSA. The CDR3 spans 16 residues. Losses at the gene ends were 3 bases for V and 5 bases for J; bases not matched to a gene: 10. As DNA, the CDR3 is TGTGCCAGCAGCTTTCCCCGACAGGGAAGCAACAATGAGCAGTTCTTC. Translation gives CASSFPRQGSNNEQFF.

The rearrangement links TRBV4-2 to TRBJ2-7; the match to TRBD1 covers 9 bases. Trimming removed 4 bases from V and 2 bases from J; junction bases left unmatched: 15. Germline CDR1 and CDR2: LGHNA and YNFKEQ. The CDR3 sequence is 18 residues long. CDR3 bases: TGTGCCAGCAGCCCGGGGCTTCTTTGGGGACAGGGAGCCTACGAGCAGTACTTC. Protein sequence: CASSPGLLWGQGAYEQYF.

This clonotype was seen at least ten times. V and J are TRBV29-1 and TRBJ2-1; D remains ambiguous. V was clipped by 5 bases and J by 6 bases, with 17 bases between them. In germline, CDR1 is SQVTM, CDR2 ANQGSEA. The CDR3 loop spans 14 amino acids. Here the CDR3 reads CSVRVTGAANEQFF. The CDR3 nucleotides read TGCAGCGTTAGGGTTACTGGAGCTGCCAATGAGCAGTTCTTC.

This clonotype has more than one count but fewer than ten. The genes are TRBV4-2 and TRBJ2-7, with D tentatively TRBD1 or TRBD2 (5 bases each). Trimming left V 4 bases short and J 6 bases short, with 28 bases between. The CDR3 loop spans 18 amino acids. Germline CDR1 LGHNA, CDR2 YNFKEQ. Here the CDR3 DNA reads TGTGCCAGCAGCCCAAGTATTGGGGCTAGCCCGGTTCGTGGCGAGCAGTACTTC. Translated: CASSPSIGASPVRGEQYF.

The table lists this clonotype with many counts. The chain has TRBV2 and TRBJ1-1; the D gene is possibly TRBD1 (5 bases). Trimming stripped 3 bases from V and 7 bases from J, with 12 bases between. CDR3 length equals 13 residues. CDR1 SNHLY and CDR2 FYNNEI come from the germline V gene. The CDR3 loop reads CASSDAGLLEAFF. Written as DNA, the CDR3 is TGTGCCAGCAGTGACGCGGGACTCCTTGAAGCTTTCTTT.

This clonotype was picked up many times. The V call is TRBV5-1, the J call TRBJ2-5, with 10 bases identical to TRBD2. After removal of 6 bases from V and 5 bases from J, the junction contained 4 bases not matched to a gene. From germline, CDR1 is SGHRS and CDR2 YFSETQ. The CDR3 is 13 residues long. CDR3 DNA sequence: TGCGCCAGCACACTAGCGGGGAAGGAGACCCAGTACTTC. Its translation is CASTLAGKETQYF.

This clonotype has at least ten counts. DNA of the CDR3: TGTGCCAGCAGCTTCTATCAGAATAATCAGCCCCAGCATTTT. As protein: CASSFYQNNQPQHF. The V call is TRBV5-6, the J call TRBJ1-5; the D is unclear. Germline lookup yields CDR1 SGHDT and CDR2 YYEEEE. Trimming stripped 2 bases from V and 4 bases from J, with 10 bases between. The CDR3 extends over 14 amino acids.

A remark on this clonotype: A much larger clone sits a single nucleotide away, making a read error possible. This rearrangement joins TRBV7-2 to TRBJ1-6; no definite D call. CDR3 length: 13 amino acids. CDR1 and CDR2 (germline): SGHTA, FQGNSA. The CDR3 sequence is CAISLVTNSPLHF. The DNA for the CDR3 is TGTGCCATCAGCTTAGTGACTAATTCACCCCTCCACTTT.